The present TCR beta chain was sequenced within a study of OX40 agonist ivuxolimab in advanced cancers. On the study more broadly: An anti-OX40 (CD134) antibody with agonistic activity, ivuxolimab, was administered to patients. Patients receiving dose escalation had hepatocellular carcinoma, melanoma, renal cell or head and neck cancer. Participants could have had prior anti-PD-1, anti-PD-L1 or anti-CTLA-4 therapy, and approximately 40% had some.

Enrollment shut out patients with autoimmune disease history or systemic immunosuppression. Trimming left V 4 bases short and J 7 bases short, with 14 bases between. CDR1 is SQVTM and CDR2 is ANQGSEA in the germline V gene. This CDR3 region has 12 residues. Repertoires were generated with immunoSEQ multiplex PCR, while TCRdb's copy carries only in-frame clones and drops some. The table shows about 13,000 clones, with approximately 78% occurring only once. The rearrangement uses TRBV29-1 and TRBJ2-7, with unresolved D. The sequence was collected from an adult with an advanced solid tumor such as melanoma, head and neck, liver or kidney cancer. Source: CD4+ or CD8+ T cells sorted from blood, taken in a trial of the OX40 agonist ivuxolimab. The CDR3 DNA reads as TGCAGCGTTGCTGTCCACGGCGTAGAGCAGTACTTC. Residues: CSVAVHGVEQYF.